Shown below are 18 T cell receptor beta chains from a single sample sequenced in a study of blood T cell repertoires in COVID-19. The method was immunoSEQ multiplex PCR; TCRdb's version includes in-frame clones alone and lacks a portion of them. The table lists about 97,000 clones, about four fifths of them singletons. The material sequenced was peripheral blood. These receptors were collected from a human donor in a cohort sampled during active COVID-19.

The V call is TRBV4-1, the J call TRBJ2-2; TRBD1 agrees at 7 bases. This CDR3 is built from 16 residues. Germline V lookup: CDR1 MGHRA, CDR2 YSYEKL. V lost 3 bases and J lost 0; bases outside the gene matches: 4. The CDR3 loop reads CASSQDRSANTGELFF. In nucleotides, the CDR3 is TGCGCCAGCAGCCAGGACAGGTCAGCGAACACCGGGGAGCTGTTTTTT.

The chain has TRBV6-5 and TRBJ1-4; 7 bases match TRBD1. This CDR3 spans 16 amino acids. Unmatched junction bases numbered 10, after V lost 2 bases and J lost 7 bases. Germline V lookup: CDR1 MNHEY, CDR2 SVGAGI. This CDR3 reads CASSYVSVAGGEKLFF. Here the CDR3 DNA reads TGTGCCAGCAGTTACGTTTCTGTGGCAGGGGGTGAAAAACTGTTTTTT.

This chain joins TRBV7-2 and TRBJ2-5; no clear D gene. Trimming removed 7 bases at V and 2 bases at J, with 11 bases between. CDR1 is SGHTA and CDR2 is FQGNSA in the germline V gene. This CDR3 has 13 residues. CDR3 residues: CASTLGRQETQYF. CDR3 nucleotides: TGTGCCAGCACCTTGGGCAGGCAAGAGACCCAGTACTTC.

The CDR3 reads CASSSLKQGNAYEQYF. The CDR3 DNA reads as TGTGCCAGCAGCAGCCTTAAACAGGGGAATGCCTACGAGCAGTACTTC. The chain recombines TRBV7-2 with TRBJ2-7; 7 bases map to TRBD1. CDR1 and CDR2 from the germline V gene are SGHTA and FQGNSA. V was clipped by 5 bases and J by 2 bases; unmatched bases: 12. The CDR3 totals 16 residues.

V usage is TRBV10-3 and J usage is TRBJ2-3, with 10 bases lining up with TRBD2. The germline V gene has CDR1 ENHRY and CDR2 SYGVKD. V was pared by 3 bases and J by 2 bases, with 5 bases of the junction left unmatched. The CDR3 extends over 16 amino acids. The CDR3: CAISELLAGATDTQYF. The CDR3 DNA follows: TGTGCCATCAGTGAACTTCTAGCGGGGGCCACAGATACGCAGTATTTT.

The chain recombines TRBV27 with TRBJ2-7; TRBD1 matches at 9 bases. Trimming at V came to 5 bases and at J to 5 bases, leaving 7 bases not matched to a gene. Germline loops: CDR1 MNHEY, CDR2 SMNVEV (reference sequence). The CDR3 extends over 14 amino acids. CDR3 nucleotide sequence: TGTGCCAGCAGTCCACACAGGGGGCAGGACGAGCAGTACTTC. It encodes CASSPHRGQDEQYF.

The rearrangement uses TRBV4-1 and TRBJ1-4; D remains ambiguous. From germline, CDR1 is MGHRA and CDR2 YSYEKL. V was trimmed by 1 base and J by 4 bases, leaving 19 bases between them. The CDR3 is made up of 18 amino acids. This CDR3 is CASSQVNLMSVINEKLFF. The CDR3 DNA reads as TGCGCCAGCAGCCAAGTTAATTTGATGAGTGTGATTAATGAAAAACTGTTTTTT.

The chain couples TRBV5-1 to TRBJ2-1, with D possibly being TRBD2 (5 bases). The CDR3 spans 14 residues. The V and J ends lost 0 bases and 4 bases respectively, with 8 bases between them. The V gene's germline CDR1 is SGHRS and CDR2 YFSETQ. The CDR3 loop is CASSLGSEYNEQFF. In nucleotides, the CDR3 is TGCGCCAGCAGCTTGGGTAGCGAGTACAATGAGCAGTTCTTC.

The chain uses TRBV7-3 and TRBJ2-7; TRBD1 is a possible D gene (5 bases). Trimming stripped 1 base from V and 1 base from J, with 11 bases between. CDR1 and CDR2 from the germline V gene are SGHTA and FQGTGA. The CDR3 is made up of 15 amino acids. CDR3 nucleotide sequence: TGTGCCAGCAGCTTAAATGACGACAGTTCCTACGAGCAGTACTTC. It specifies CASSLNDDSSYEQYF.

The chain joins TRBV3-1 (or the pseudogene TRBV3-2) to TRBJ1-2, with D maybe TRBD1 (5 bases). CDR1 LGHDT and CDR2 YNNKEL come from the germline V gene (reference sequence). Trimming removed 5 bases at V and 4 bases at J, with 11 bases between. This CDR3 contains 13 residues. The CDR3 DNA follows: TGTGCCAGCAGCGGGGCCCTCACCTATGGCTACACCTTC. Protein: CASSGALTYGYTF.

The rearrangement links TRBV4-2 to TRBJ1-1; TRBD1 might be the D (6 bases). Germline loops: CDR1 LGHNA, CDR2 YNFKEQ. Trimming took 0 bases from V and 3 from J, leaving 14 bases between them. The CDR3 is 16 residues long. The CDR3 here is CASSQDQRGYDTEAFF. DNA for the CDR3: TGTGCCAGCAGCCAAGATCAGAGGGGGTATGACACTGAAGCTTTCTTT.

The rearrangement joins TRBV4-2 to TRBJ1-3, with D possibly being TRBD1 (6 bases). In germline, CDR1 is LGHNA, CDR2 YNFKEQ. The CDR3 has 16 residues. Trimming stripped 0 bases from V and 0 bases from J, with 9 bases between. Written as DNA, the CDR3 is TGTGCCAGCAGCCAAGAGACAGGTAGCTCTGGAAACACCATATATTTT. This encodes CASSQETGSSGNTIYF.

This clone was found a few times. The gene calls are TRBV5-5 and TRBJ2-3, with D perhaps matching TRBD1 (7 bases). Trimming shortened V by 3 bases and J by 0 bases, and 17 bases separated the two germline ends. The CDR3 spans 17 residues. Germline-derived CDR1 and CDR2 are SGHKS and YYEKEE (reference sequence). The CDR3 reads CASSWGDSPASTDTQYF. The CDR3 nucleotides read TGTGCCAGCAGCTGGGGGGACAGCCCAGCGAGCACAGATACGCAGTATTTT.

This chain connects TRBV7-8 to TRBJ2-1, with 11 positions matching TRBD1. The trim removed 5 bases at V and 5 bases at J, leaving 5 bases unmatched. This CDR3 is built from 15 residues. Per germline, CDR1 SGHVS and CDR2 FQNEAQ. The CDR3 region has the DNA TGTGCCAGCAGCCTGGGACAGGGGGAACACAATGAGCAGTTCTTC. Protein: CASSLGQGEHNEQFF.

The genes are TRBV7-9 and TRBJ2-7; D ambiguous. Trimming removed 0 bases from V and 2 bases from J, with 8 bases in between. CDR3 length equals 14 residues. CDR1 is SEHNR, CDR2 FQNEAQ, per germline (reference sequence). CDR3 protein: CASSLASPAYEQYF. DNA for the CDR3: TGTGCCAGCAGCTTAGCCAGTCCTGCCTACGAGCAGTACTTC.

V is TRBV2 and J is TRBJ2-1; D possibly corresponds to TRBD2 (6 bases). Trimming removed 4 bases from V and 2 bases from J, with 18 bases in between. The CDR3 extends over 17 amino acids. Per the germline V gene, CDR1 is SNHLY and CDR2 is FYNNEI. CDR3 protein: CASSVTAGSVAYNEQFF. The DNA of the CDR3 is TGTGCCAGCAGTGTAACGGCGGGGTCCGTAGCCTACAATGAGCAGTTCTTC.

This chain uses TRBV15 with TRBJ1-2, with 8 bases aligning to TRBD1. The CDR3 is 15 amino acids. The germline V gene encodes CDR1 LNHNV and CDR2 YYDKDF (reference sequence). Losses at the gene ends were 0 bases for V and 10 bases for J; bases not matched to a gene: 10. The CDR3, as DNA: TGTGCCACCAGCAGAGATAGGACAGGGACCGGGGTCTACACCTTC. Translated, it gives CATSRDRTGTGVYTF. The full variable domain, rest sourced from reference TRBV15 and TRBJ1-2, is DAMVIQNPRYQVTQFGKPVTLSCSQTLNHNVMYWYQQKSSQAPKLLFHYYDKDFNNEADTPDNFQSRRPNTSFCFLDIRSPGLGDTAMYLCATSRDRTGTGVYTFGSGTRLTVV.

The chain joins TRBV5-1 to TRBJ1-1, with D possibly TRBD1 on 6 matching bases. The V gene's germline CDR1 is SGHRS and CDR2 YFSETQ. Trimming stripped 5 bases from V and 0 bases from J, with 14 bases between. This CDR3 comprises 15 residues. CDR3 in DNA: TGCGCCAGCAGTCGACAGGTCCCGATGAACACTGAAGCTTTCTTT. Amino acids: CASSRQVPMNTEAFF.